This is a list of T cell receptor beta chains from one sample in a study of regulatory T cells in long-lasting Graves disease. TCRdb analysed the multiplex PCR reads with MiXCR anew, one entry per CDR3 protein. The data contain 400,000 to 450,000 distinct CDR3 sequences, roughly a quarter of them singletons. Sample: peripheral blood mononuclear cells (PBMCs), taken when the disease was refractory, from a patient treated with antithyroid drugs. All receptors derive from a female donor with Graves disease. CDR3s include the opening cysteine and the closing phenylalanine or tryptophan. The D gene is left open where the match is weak. Rows may omit the clone size; those that give it use once, few, many or a size class.

V	size	D	J	DNA	CDR3
TRBV5-1	few	.	TRBJ1-1	TGCGCCAGCAGCACGGACAGACCTTCCATGAACACTGAAGCTTTCTTT	CASSTDRPSMNTEAFF
TRBV7-9	.	TRBD1	TRBJ1-1	TGTGCCAGCAGCCAAACAGGGGACGGAGCTTTCTTT	CASSQTGDGAFF
TRBV2	few	.	TRBJ1-1	TGTGCCAGCAGTGAATTACTAGGGAGTACTGAAGCTTTCTTT	CASSELLGSTEAFF
TRBV6-1	many	TRBD1	TRBJ1-5	TGTGCCAGCAGTGAATACAGGGGACGGTCCCCCCAGCATTTT	CASSEYRGRSPQHF
TRBV3-1	few	.	TRBJ1-1	TGTGCCAGCAGCCAAGACGGATTGGTAGACAGGAACACTGAAGCTTTCTTT	CASSQDGLVDRNTEAFF
TRBV28	.	TRBD1	TRBJ1-5	TGTGCCAGCAGGGCCGGGACAGGGGGTCCAAATCAGCCCCAGCATTTT	CASRAGTGGPNQPQHF
TRBV20-1	few	.	TRBJ1-4	TGCAGTGCTAGAGGAGGGGGGGCTAGAGAGGAAAAACTGTTTTTT	CSARGGGAREEKLFF
TRBV20-1	many	.	TRBJ2-2	TGCAGTGCTAGAGGTAGTCGGAACACCGGGGAGCTGTTTTTT	CSARGSRNTGELFF
TRBV5-1	.	.	TRBJ1-5	TGCGCCAGCAGCGAAGACGGGGATGATCAGCCCCAGCATTTT	CASSEDGDDQPQHF
TRBV6-2/TRBV6-3	few	.	TRBJ1-2	TGTGCCAGCAGTTACAGGGACTTGGACGGCTACACCTTC	CASSYRDLDGYTF
TRBV7-2	.	.	TRBJ2-6	TGCGCCAGCAGCTTAGACCAGTTAGGGGCTGGGGCCAACGTCCTGACTTTC	CASSLDQLGAGANVLTF
TRBV7-2	.	.	TRBJ2-7	TGTGCCAGCAGCTTTATGCAGGATGTTTCCTACGAGCAGTACTTC	CASSFMQDVSYEQYF
TRBV28	many	.	TRBJ1-5	TGTGCCACCTCACTTGGGGCCCGCAATCAGCCCCAGCATTTT	CATSLGARNQPQHF
TRBV20-1	.	TRBD2	TRBJ2-1	TGCAGTGGTGACCCGACAGCGGGGACCTACAATGAGCAGTTCTTC	CSGDPTAGTYNEQFF
TRBV7-3	.	TRBD1	TRBJ1-2	TGTGCCAGCAGTGGAGGACAGGGGGCTGGCTACACCTTC	CASSGGQGAGYTF
TRBV30	few	.	TRBJ1-2	TGTGCCTGGAGTTTGATGCCGGGGACGAACTATGGCTACACCTTC	CAWSLMPGTNYGYTF
TRBV20-1	.	.	TRBJ2-7	TGCAGTGCCCGAGGGCAGGGGATCTACGAGCAGTACTTC	CSARGQGIYEQYF
TRBV5-1	few	TRBD2	TRBJ2-7	TGCGCCAGCAGCCGAGGACTAGCGGGAGTGTACGAGCAGTACTTC	CASSRGLAGVYEQYF
TRBV19	.	.	TRBJ1-1	TGTGCCAGTAGTGGACTTAGGGGGTCGGGGAACACTGAAGCTTTCTTT	CASSGLRGSGNTEAFF
TRBV20-1	.	.	TRBJ2-7	TGCAGTGCTACGACAGTTATCGGAAGTTTTGGGGATGACTACGAGCAGTACTTC	CSATTVIGSFGDDYEQYF
TRBV20-1	few	TRBD2	TRBJ2-5	TGCAGTGCTTCTCCTGTAGCGGGAGAAGAGACCCAGTACTTC	CSASPVAGEETQYF
TRBV7-2	.	.	TRBJ2-1	TGTGCCAGCAGTTTCAGTTTCGACACTGAGCAGTTCTTC	CASSFSFDTEQFF
TRBV20-1	many	TRBD1	TRBJ1-2	TGCAGTGCTAGAAAGGGTACAGGGGGTTCTGGCTACACCTTC	CSARKGTGGSGYTF
TRBV20-1	.	TRBD2	TRBJ2-7	TGCAGCCCTCGGGGGGAAGCCTACGAGCAGTGCTTC	CSPRGEAYEQCF
TRBV7-8	many	.	TRBJ1-2	TGTGCCAGCACCAGATACAGGGAGTCGAATGGCTACACCTTC	CASTRYRESNGYTF
TRBV12-3/TRBV12-4	many	.	TRBJ2-5	TGTGCCAGCAGTCCTGCAACAGGGTACCAAGAGACCCAGTACTTC	CASSPATGYQETQYF
TRBV6-1	few	TRBD2	TRBJ2-2	TGTGCCAGCACGCTATCCTACTCGACTAGCACGAACACCGGGGAGCTGTTTTTT	CASTLSYSTSTNTGELFF
TRBV12-3/TRBV12-4	many	.	TRBJ1-1	TGTGCCAGCAGTTTAGGTCCGGCAGACTCTGAAGCTTTCTTT	CASSLGPADSEAFF
TRBV2	many	TRBD2	TRBJ2-7	TGTGCCAGCAGTGAACAGGGCGGGAGTTCCTACGAGCAGTACTTC	CASSEQGGSSYEQYF
TRBV20-1	.	.	TRBJ1-5	TGCAGTGCAGTACAGGGAAATAGCAATCAGCCCCAGCATTTT	CSAVQGNSNQPQHF
TRBV18	.	TRBD2	TRBJ2-5	TGTGCCAGCTCACCACTTTTGGCGGGGGGCTACCAAGAGACCCAGTACTTC	CASSPLLAGGYQETQYF
TRBV28	many	.	TRBJ2-7	TGTGCCAGCAGTCACGTCGGCACCCCCTACGAGCAGTACTTC	CASSHVGTPYEQYF
TRBV5-1	many	.	TRBJ1-1	TGCGCCAGCAACCAGGACGGGAACACTGAAGCTTTCTTT	CASNQDGNTEAFF
TRBV11-2	.	TRBD1	TRBJ2-1	TGTGCCAGCAGCTCACCAGGGGGCTCCTACAATGAGCAGTTCTTC	CASSSPGGSYNEQFF
TRBV6-1	many	.	TRBJ2-7	TGTGCCAGCAGGGGTTCTAGCTCCTACGAGCAGTACTTC	CASRGSSSYEQYF
TRBV7-9	.	.	TRBJ1-3	TGTGCCAGCAGCCGGCTAAGGGAGGGAAACACCATATATTTT	CASSRLREGNTIYF
TRBV13	.	TRBD1	TRBJ1-1	TGTGCCAGCAGCTCCGGGACAGGGGGCTTTGAAGCTTTCTTT	CASSSGTGGFEAFF
TRBV5-1	.	.	TRBJ2-3	TGCGCCAGCAGCTTAGGAGGATCATTCACAGATACGCAGTATTTT	CASSLGGSFTDTQYF
TRBV5-1	.	TRBD1	TRBJ2-7	TGCGCCAGCAGCGTCGGGACAGGGGGTCGCGAGCAGTACTTC	CASSVGTGGREQYF
TRBV12-3/TRBV12-4	few	.	TRBJ1-1	TGTGCCAGCAGCCCCGGACAGAGGAGGATAAACACTGAAGCTTTCTTT	CASSPGQRRINTEAFF
TRBV5-1	.	TRBD1	TRBJ1-1	TGCGCCAGCAGCTTGGATGGAGGGACAGGCTGGTTCGCTGAAGCTTTCTTT	CASSLDGGTGWFAEAFF
TRBV7-2	.	.	TRBJ2-7	TGTGCCAGCAGCTTAAAAACAGGGCCTGAGCATACGATGGACTACGAGCAGTACTTC	CASSLKTGPEHTMDYEQYF
TRBV6-1	.	.	TRBJ2-7	TGTGCCAGCAGTGACGCCTCCGAGCAGTACTTC	CASSDASEQYF
TRBV10-3	.	TRBD1	TRBJ1-2	TGTGCCATCAGGGATACAGGGGGCCCCGTCGGGGGCTACACCTTC	CAIRDTGGPVGGYTF
TRBV7-2	many	.	TRBJ2-7	TGTGCCAGCAGCCCTTACAGGGCCTACGAGCAGTACTTC	CASSPYRAYEQYF
TRBV20-1	.	TRBD1	TRBJ2-7	TGCAGTGCTAGCCTGGGACAGGGGGACTACGAGCAGTACTTC	CSASLGQGDYEQYF